This T cell receptor beta chain was sequenced during a study of shared clonotypes between healthy human individuals. Only in-frame clones appear in the TCRdb table, and some are missing; sequencing was by immunoSEQ multiplex PCR. The table lists 2 million to 2.5 million clones, roughly 95% of them singletons. CD45RO-negative, CCR7-positively selected cells formed the naive CD8 fraction, excluding terminally differentiated effector memory CD45RA+ cells. With respect to this clone: Other DNA sequences from this sample encode an identical CDR3 as well.

Sequencing used naive CD8+ T cells sorted from blood. This TCR was sampled from a man between 18 and 29 years old in good health.

The CDR3 loop reads CASSLDSTDTQYF. The CDR3, as DNA: TGTGCCAGCAGTTTAGATTCAACAGATACGCAGTATTTT. The chain uses TRBV27 and TRBJ2-3; D uncertain. Trimming cost V 2 bases and J 3 bases, with 6 bases left between them. This CDR3 region has 13 residues. The germline gives CDR1 MNHEY, CDR2 SMNVEV (reference sequence).